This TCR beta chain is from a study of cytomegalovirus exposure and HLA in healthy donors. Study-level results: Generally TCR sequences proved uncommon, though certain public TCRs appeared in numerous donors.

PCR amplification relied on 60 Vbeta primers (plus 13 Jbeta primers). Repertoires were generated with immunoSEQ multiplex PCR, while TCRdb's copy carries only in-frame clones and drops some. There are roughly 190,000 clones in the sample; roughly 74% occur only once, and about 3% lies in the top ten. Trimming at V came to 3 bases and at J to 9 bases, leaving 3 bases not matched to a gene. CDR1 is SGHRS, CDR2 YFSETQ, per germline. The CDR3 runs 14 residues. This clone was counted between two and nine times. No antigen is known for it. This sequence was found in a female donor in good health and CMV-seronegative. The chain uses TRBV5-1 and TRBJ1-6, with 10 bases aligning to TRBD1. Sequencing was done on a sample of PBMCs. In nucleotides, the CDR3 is TGCGCCAGCAGCTCGGGACAGGGGCTTTCACCCCTCCACTTT. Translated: CASSSGQGLSPLHF.